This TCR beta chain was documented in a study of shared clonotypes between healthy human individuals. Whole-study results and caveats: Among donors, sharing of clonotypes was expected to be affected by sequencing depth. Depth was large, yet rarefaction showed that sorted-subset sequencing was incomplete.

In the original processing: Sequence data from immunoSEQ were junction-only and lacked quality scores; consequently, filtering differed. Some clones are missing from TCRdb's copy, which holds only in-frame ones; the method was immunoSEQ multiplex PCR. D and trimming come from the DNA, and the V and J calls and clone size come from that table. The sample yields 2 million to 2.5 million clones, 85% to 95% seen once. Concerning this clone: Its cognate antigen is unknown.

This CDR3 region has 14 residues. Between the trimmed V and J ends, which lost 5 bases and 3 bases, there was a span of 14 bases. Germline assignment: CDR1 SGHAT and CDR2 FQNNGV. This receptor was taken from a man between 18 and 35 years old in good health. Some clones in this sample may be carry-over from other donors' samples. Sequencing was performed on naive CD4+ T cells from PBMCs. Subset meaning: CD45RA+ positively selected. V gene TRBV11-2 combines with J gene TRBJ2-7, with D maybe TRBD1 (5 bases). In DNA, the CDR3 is TGTGCCAGCAGCCCAAGGGGCCCGTACTACGAGCAGTACTTC. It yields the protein CASSPRGPYYEQYF.